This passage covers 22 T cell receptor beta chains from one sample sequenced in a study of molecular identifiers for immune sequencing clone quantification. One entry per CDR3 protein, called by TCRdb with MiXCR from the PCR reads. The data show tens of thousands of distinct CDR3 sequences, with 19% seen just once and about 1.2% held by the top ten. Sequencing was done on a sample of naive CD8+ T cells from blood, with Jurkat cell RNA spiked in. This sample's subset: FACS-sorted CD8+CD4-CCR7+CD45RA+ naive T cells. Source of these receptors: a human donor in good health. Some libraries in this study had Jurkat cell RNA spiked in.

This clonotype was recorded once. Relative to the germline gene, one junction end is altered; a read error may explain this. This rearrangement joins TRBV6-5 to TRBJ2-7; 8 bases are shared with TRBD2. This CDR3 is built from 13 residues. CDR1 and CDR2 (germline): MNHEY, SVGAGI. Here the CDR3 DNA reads TGTGCCAGCGCGGGGGGCTACCCCTACGGGCAGTACTTC. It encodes CASAGGYPYGQYF.

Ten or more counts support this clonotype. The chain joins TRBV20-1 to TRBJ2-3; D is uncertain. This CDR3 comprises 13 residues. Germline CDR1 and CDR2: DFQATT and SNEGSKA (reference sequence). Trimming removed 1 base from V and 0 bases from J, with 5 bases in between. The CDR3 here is CSARARSTDTQYF. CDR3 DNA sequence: TGCAGTGCTAGAGCCAGGAGCACAGATACGCAGTATTTT.

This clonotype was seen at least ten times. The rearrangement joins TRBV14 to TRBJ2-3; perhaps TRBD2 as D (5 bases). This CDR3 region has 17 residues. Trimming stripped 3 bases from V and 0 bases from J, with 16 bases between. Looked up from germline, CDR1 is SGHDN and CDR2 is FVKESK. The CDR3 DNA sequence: TGTGCCAGCAGCCACCGCCTGGGCCGGACTAGCACAGATACGCAGTATTTT. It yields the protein CASSHRLGRTSTDTQYF.

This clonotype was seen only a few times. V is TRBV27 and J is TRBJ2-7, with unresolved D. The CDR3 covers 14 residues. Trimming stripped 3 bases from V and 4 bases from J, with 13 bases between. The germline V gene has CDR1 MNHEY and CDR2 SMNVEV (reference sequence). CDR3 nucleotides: TGTGCCAGCAGTTTGCAGACGAATATATACGAGCAGTACTTC. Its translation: CASSLQTNIYEQYF.

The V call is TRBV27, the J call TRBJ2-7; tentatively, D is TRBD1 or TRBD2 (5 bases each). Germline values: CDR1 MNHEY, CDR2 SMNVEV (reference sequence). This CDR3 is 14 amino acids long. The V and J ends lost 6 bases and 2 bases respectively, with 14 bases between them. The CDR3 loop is CASSLGVAPYEQYF. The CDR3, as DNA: TGTGCCAGCAGCCTGGGGGTTGCCCCCTACGAGCAGTACTTC.

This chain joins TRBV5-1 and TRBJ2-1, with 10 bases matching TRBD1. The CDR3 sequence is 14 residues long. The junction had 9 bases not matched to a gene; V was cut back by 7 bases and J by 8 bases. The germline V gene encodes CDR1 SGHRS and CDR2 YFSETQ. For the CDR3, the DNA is TGCGCCAGCGGGTGGACAGGGGGGGGCGATGAGCAGTTCTTC. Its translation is CASGWTGGGDEQFF.

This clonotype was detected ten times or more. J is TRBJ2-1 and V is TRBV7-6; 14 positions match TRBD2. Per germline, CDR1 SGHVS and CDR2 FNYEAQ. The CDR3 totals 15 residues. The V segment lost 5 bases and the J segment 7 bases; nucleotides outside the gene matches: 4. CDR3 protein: CASSVGLAGVNEQFF. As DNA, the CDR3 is TGTGCCAGCAGCGTGGGACTAGCGGGGGTAAATGAGCAGTTCTTC.

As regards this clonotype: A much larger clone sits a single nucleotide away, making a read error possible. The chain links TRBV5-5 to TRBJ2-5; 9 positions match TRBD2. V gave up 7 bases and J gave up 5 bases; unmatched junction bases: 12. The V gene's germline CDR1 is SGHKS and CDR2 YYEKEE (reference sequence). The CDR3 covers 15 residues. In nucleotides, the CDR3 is TGTGCCAGCGTCCCCGGGACTAGCTCAATGGAGACCCAGTACTTC. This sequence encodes CASVPGTSSMETQYF.

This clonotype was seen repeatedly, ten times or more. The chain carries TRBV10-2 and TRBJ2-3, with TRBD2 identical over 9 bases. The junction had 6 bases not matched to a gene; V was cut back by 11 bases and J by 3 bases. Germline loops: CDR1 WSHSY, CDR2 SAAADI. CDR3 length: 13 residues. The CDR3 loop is CAHSSGKTDTQYF. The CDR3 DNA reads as TGCGCCCACTCTAGCGGGAAGACAGATACGCAGTATTTT.

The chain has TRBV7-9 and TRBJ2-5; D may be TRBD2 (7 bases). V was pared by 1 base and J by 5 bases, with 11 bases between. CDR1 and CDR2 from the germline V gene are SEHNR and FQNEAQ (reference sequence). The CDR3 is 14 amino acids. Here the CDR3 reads CASSLGRGLETQYF. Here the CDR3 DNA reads TGTGCCAGCAGCTTAGGGCGGGGGCTCGAGACCCAGTACTTC.

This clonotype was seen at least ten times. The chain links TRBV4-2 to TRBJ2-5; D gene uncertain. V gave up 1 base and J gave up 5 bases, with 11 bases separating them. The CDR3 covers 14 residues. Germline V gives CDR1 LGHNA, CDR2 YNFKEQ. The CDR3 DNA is TGTGCCAGCAGCCAAGGTCCGTCAGGCGAGACCCAGTACTTC. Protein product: CASSQGPSGETQYF.

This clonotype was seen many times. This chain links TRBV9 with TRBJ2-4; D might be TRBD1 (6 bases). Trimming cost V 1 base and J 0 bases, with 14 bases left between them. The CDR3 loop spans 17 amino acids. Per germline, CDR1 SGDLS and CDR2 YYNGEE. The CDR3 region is CASSVPGTSLAKNIQYF. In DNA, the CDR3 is TGTGCCAGCAGCGTACCAGGGACATCCCTAGCCAAAAACATTCAGTACTTC. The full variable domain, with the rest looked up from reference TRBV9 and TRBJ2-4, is DSGVTQTPKHLITATGQRVTLRCSPRSGDLSVYWYQQSLDQGLQFLIQYYNGEERAKGNILERFSAQQFPDLHSELNLSSLELGDSALYFCASSVPGTSLAKNIQYFGAGTRLSVL.

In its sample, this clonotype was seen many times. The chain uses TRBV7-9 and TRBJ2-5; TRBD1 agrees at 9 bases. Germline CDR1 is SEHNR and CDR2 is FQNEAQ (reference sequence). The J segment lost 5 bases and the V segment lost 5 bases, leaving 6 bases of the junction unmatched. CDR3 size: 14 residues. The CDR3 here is CASSPGQGIETQYF. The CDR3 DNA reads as TGTGCCAGCAGCCCAGGACAGGGGATTGAGACCCAGTACTTC.

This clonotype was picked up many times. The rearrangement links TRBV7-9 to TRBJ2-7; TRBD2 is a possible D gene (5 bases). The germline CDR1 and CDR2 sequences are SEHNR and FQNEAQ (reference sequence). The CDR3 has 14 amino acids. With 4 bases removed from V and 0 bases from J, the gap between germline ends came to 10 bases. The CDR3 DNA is TGTGCCAGCAGCTCCGGACTGGGCTCCTACGAGCAGTACTTC. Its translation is CASSSGLGSYEQYF.

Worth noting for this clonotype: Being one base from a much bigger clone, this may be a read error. The CDR3 spells CASISSRSPYEQYF. The CDR3 coding sequence is TGTGCCAGCATCTCGAGCCGATCCCCCTACGAGCAGTACTTC. This chain connects TRBV12-3 or TRBV12-4 to TRBJ2-7; D remains ambiguous. The CDR3 is 14 amino acids. Trimming stripped 7 bases from V and 2 bases from J, with 15 bases between.

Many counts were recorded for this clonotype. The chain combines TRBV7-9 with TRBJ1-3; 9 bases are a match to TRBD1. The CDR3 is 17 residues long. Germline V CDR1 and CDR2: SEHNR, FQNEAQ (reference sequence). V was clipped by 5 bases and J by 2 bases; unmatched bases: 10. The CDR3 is CASSPPGTGRAGNTIYF. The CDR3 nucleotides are TGTGCCAGCAGCCCCCCCGGGACAGGGAGAGCTGGAAACACCATATATTTT.

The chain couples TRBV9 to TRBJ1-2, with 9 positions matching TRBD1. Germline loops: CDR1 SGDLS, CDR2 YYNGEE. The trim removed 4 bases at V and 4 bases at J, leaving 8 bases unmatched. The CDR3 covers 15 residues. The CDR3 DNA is TGTGCCAGCAGCCCTACGACAGGGGGAAGCTATGGCTACACCTTC. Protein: CASSPTTGGSYGYTF.

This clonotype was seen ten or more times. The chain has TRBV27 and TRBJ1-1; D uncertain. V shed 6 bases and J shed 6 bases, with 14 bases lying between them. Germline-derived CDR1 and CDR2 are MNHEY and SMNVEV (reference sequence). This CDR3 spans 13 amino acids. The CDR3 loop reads CASRGLGGPEAFF. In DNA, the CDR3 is TGTGCCAGCAGGGGCCTAGGAGGCCCTGAAGCTTTCTTT.

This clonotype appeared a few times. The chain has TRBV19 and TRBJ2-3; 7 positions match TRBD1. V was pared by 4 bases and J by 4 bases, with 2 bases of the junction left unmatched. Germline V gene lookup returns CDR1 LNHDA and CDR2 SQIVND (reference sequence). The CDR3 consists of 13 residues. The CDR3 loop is CASSTGGADTQYF. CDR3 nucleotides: TGTGCCAGTAGTACAGGGGGTGCAGATACGCAGTATTTT.

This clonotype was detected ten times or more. CDR3 DNA sequence: TGTGCCAGCAGACAGGACTATGGCTACACCTTC. It translates to CASRQDYGYTF. This chain joins TRBV2 and TRBJ1-2, with D perhaps TRBD1 (5 bases). V was pared by 6 bases and J by 3 bases, with 5 bases between. CDR1 and CDR2 (germline): SNHLY, FYNNEI. The CDR3 has 11 residues.

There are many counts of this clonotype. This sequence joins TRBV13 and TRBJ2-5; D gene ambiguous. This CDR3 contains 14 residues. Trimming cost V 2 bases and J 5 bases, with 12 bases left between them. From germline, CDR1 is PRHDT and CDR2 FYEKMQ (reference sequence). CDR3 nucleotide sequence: TGTGCCAGCAGCTTATCAGTGTTCGCGGAGACCCAGTACTTC. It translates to CASSLSVFAETQYF.

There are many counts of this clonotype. The chain's CDR3 is CASRGVPYEQYF. As DNA, the CDR3 is TGTGCCAGCCGGGGGGTACCCTACGAGCAGTACTTC. This chain links TRBV27 with TRBJ2-7; TRBD2 matches at 7 bases. This CDR3 comprises 12 residues. Germline V gene sequence: CDR1 MNHEY, CDR2 SMNVEV (reference sequence). V lost 8 bases and J lost 2; bases outside the gene matches: 3.